The rows below give T cell receptor beta chains drawn from one sample of a study of T cells in localized non-small cell lung cancer. Generated by immunoSEQ multiplex PCR, the TCRdb table keeps only in-frame clones and is missing some. The sample includes about 40,000 clones, approximately 80% of them seen just once. The input for sequencing was peripheral blood mononuclear cells, taken before any cancer treatment. These receptor sequences come from a male donor aged 60 or older with stage II lung adenocarcinoma. Each CDR3 is given with its conserved first and last residue. D genes are given only for firm matches. Size tells how often a clone was seen (once, few, many) or the class of an expanded clone, and some rows leave it out.

cdr3_aa: CSAWDSGNEQFF; cdr3_nt: TGCAGTGCATGGGACAGCGGCAATGAGCAGTTCTTC; clone_size: few; v_call: TRBV29-1; d_call: TRBD1; j_call: TRBJ2-1
cdr3_aa: CASKEGPRTDTQYF; cdr3_nt: TGTGCCAGCAAGGAGGGACCTCGCACAGATACGCAGTATTTT; clone_size: NA; v_call: TRBV28; d_call: NA; j_call: TRBJ2-3
cdr3_aa: CASSFRDSYEQYF; cdr3_nt: TGCGCCAGCAGCTTCCGGGACAGCTACGAGCAGTACTTC; clone_size: NA; v_call: TRBV4-1; d_call: TRBD1; j_call: TRBJ2-7
cdr3_aa: CASSIGLVAGELFF; cdr3_nt: TGTGCCAGTAGTATAGGGCTAGTTGCCGGGGAGCTGTTTTTT; clone_size: few; v_call: TRBV19; d_call: NA; j_call: TRBJ2-2
cdr3_aa: CASSLADRGSGYTF; cdr3_nt: TGCGCCAGCAGCTTGGCGGACAGGGGATCTGGCTACACCTTC; clone_size: NA; v_call: TRBV5-1; d_call: TRBD1; j_call: TRBJ1-2
cdr3_aa: CASSFERPNTEAFF; cdr3_nt: TGTGCCAGCAGTTTTGAGAGACCGAACACTGAAGCTTTCTTT; clone_size: few; v_call: TRBV28; d_call: NA; j_call: TRBJ1-1
cdr3_aa: CASSVGGSGETQYF; cdr3_nt: TGTGCCAGCAGCGTAGGCGGGAGCGGAGAGACCCAGTACTTC; clone_size: NA; v_call: TRBV9; d_call: TRBD2; j_call: TRBJ2-5
cdr3_aa: CAWSLGRQWDGPYEQYF; cdr3_nt: TGTGCCTGGAGTCTGGGTCGTCAGTGGGACGGCCCCTACGAGCAGTACTTC; clone_size: once; v_call: TRBV30; d_call: NA; j_call: TRBJ2-7
cdr3_aa: CASSLGGRLAGHNEQFF; cdr3_nt: TGTGCCAGCAGCTTAGGGGGGAGGCTAGCGGGGCACAATGAGCAGTTCTTC; clone_size: few; v_call: TRBV7-2; d_call: TRBD2; j_call: TRBJ2-1
cdr3_aa: CSVGTGAYGYTF; cdr3_nt: TGCAGCGTTGGTACAGGAGCCTATGGCTACACCTTC; clone_size: NA; v_call: TRBV29-1; d_call: NA; j_call: TRBJ1-2
cdr3_aa: CASGLERDQGVDGYTF; cdr3_nt: TGTGCTAGTGGTTTGGAGAGAGATCAGGGGGTGGATGGCTACACCTTC; clone_size: NA; v_call: TRBV12-5; d_call: TRBD1; j_call: TRBJ1-2
cdr3_aa: CASSQNYRDRAGKDQPQHF; cdr3_nt: TGTGCCAGCAGCCAGAATTACCGGGACAGGGCAGGGAAAGATCAGCCCCAGCATTTT; clone_size: NA; v_call: TRBV7-8; d_call: TRBD1; j_call: TRBJ1-5
cdr3_aa: CASGLSRDAKVAEAFF; cdr3_nt: TGTGCTAGTGGTTTGTCACGGGACGCCAAAGTGGCTGAAGCTTTCTTT; clone_size: few; v_call: TRBV12-5; d_call: NA; j_call: TRBJ1-1
cdr3_aa: CASSLIGRGHEQFF; cdr3_nt: TGTGCCAGCAGCTTAATCGGACGAGGACATGAGCAGTTCTTC; clone_size: NA; v_call: TRBV7-3; d_call: NA; j_call: TRBJ2-1
cdr3_aa: CSARVGPEAFF; cdr3_nt: TGCAGTGCTAGAGTGGGACCTGAAGCTTTCTTT; clone_size: NA; v_call: TRBV20-1; d_call: NA; j_call: TRBJ1-1
cdr3_aa: CASSIVLAGVPETQYF; cdr3_nt: TGTGCCAGTAGTATCGTACTAGCGGGAGTACCAGAGACCCAGTACTTC; clone_size: NA; v_call: TRBV19; d_call: TRBD2; j_call: TRBJ2-5
cdr3_aa: CASSFSRTGRDIQYF; cdr3_nt: TGTGCCAGTAGTTTTTCCCGGACAGGGAGGGACATTCAGTACTTC; clone_size: NA; v_call: TRBV19; d_call: NA; j_call: TRBJ2-4
cdr3_aa: CASKTEATNEKLFF; cdr3_nt: TGTGCCAGCAAAACGGAAGCAACTAATGAAAAACTGTTTTTT; clone_size: few; v_call: TRBV25-1; d_call: NA; j_call: TRBJ1-4
cdr3_aa: CASSIDRGGTQYF; cdr3_nt: TGTGCCAGCAGCATTGACAGGGGAGGCACGCAGTATTTT; clone_size: NA; v_call: TRBV9; d_call: TRBD1; j_call: TRBJ2-3
cdr3_aa: CASREPGLYGYTF; cdr3_nt: TGTGCCAGCAGAGAGCCCGGGCTCTATGGCTACACCTTC; clone_size: NA; v_call: TRBV5-6; d_call: NA; j_call: TRBJ1-2
cdr3_aa: CASSVTGVSYEQYF; cdr3_nt: TGTGCCAGCAGTGTCACAGGGGTCTCCTACGAGCAGTACTTC; clone_size: NA; v_call: TRBV27; d_call: TRBD1; j_call: TRBJ2-7
cdr3_aa: CASSPASRDHEQFF; cdr3_nt: TGTGCCAGCTCACCTGCCAGCAGGGATCATGAGCAGTTCTTC; clone_size: NA; v_call: TRBV18; d_call: NA; j_call: TRBJ2-1